This T cell receptor (beta chain) was sequenced for a study of cytomegalovirus exposure and HLA in healthy donors. General study points: A later analysis reportedly found that, within productive TCRs, an Asian-associated ancestry cluster had fewer N-insertions than the mean observed across the roughly 700 donors. Later on, an analysis tied around 17,000 TCR beta sequences to HLA alleles at 0.05 false discovery rate. The only immune exposure information that was available was CMV serostatus.

A remark on this clone: Its specificity is unknown.

There are 14 residues in the CDR3. The germline CDR1 and CDR2 sequences are SNHLY and FYNNEI. The V gene end was trimmed by 3 bases and the J gene end by 4 bases; junction bases not matched to a gene: 3. The study ran its PCR with 60 Vbeta and 13 Jbeta primers. Generated by immunoSEQ multiplex PCR, the TCRdb table keeps only in-frame clones and is missing some. This sample contains over 200,000 clones. The clonotype originates from a woman aged 25-40 years in good health and CMV-seropositive. Sequenced input: PBMCs. The chain combines TRBV2 with TRBJ1-2; 9 bases align to TRBD1. The CDR3 loop is CASSDLTGGYGYTF. The CDR3 DNA reads as TGTGCCAGCAGTGACCTGACAGGGGGCTATGGCTACACCTTC.